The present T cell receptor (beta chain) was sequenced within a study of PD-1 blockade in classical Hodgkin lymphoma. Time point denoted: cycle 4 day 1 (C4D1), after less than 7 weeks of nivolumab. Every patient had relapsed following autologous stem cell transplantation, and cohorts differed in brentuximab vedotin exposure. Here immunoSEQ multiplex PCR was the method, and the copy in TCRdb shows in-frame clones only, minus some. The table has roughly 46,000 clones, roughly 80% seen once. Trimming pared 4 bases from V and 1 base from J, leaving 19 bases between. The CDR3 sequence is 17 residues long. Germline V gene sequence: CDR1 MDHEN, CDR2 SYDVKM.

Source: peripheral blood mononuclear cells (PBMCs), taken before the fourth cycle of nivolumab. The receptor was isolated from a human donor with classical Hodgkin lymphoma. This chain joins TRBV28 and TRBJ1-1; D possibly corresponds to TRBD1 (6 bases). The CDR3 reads CASSSYGRGYPNTEAFF. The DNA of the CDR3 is TGTGCCAGCAGTTCATACGGGAGGGGGTACCCGAACACTGAAGCTTTCTTT.